This section outlines one T cell receptor beta chain sequence together with its context. Its target is not known. Sequenced by immunoSEQ multiplex PCR; TCRdb stores in-frame clones only, minus some. Among roughly 18,000 clones, 79% were seen once, and the ten largest hold about 11%. The ends were cut back, 0 bases at V and 1 base at J, with 4 bases in the middle. Germline V gene sequence: CDR1 SGHRS, CDR2 YFSETQ. The CDR3 loop spans 13 amino acids. Unexposed donor CD4+ T cells date from about 2010-2019, before the COVID-19 pandemic. After approximately ten days of culture, CD4+ T cells were isolated. The source of the sample is a study of CD4 T cells in relation to SARS-CoV-2 and coronaviruses. Study-level information: PBMCs were cultured with antigen for roughly 10 days before TCR beta sequencing. Crossreactive spike epitopes shared across donors were mapped to their HLA restriction.

Study-level results: Roughly 65% of donors had memory CD4+ clonotypes crossrecognizing SARS-CoV-2 and common cold coronavirus spike. SARS-CoV-2-driven expansion was significantly weaker in crossreactive than monoreactive clones.

Sequenced sample: CD4+ T cells from PBMCs, cultured in vitro. This sequence originates from a human donor in good health. The chain carries TRBV5-1 and TRBJ2-5; D remains unclear. In DNA, the CDR3 is TGCGCCAGCAGCTTGGACATCCAAGAGACCCAGTACTTC. Its translation is CASSLDIQETQYF. The variable domain in full, completed from reference TRBV5-1 and TRBJ2-5, reads KAGVTQTPRYLIKTRGQQVTLSCSPISGHRSVSWYQQTPGQGLQFLFEYFSETQRNKGNFPGRFSGRQFSNSRSEMNVSTLELGDSALYLCASSLDIQETQYFGPGTRLLVL.